Sequencing of this T cell receptor (beta chain) was carried out in a study of T cells in Graves' hyperthyroidism and ophthalmopathy. This clonotype was found many times. Researchers amplified the TCR beta CDR3 regions from RNA transcripts. Using the HTBI primer set, a first-round RT-PCR was run on the TCR CDR3. TCRdb reanalysed the multiplex PCR reads using MiXCR and keeps one entry per CDR3 protein. The sample contains roughly 170,000 distinct CDR3 sequences, roughly 9.4% of which appear only once. Sequencing input: blood. This sequence originates from a young woman with Graves' hyperthyroidism that later progressed to Graves' ophthalmopathy.

Here the CDR3 DNA reads TGTGCCTGGACTCTAAGAGCGGGGGACACCAGCACAGATACGCAGTATTTT. Its translation is CAWTLRAGDTSTDTQYF. V usage is TRBV30 and J usage is TRBJ2-3; 8 positions agree with TRBD2. V was pared by 4 bases and J by 0 bases, with 12 bases of the junction left unmatched. The germline V gene encodes CDR1 GTSNPN and CDR2 SVGIG (reference sequence). This CDR3 has 17 residues.